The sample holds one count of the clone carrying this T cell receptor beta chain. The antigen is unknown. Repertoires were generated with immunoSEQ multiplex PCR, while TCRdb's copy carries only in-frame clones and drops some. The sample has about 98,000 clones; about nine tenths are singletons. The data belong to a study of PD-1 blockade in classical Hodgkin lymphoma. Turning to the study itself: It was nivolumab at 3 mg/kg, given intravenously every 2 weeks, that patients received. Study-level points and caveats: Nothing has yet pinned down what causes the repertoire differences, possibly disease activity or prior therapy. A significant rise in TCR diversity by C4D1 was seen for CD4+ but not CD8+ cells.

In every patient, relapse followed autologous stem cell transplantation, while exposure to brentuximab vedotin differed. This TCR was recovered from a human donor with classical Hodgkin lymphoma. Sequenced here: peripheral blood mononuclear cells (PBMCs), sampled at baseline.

CDR3 amino acids: CAISESFEASGRRRITGELFF. CDR3 in DNA: TGTGCCATCAGTGAGTCATTCGAGGCTAGCGGGAGACGGCGCATCACCGGGGAGCTGTTTTTT. The chain joins TRBV10-3 to TRBJ2-2; 10 nucleotides match TRBD2. Germline trimming cut 0 bases from V and 4 bases from J; bases unmatched to any gene: 17. Germline values: CDR1 ENHRY, CDR2 SYGVKD. The CDR3 has 21 residues.